This T cell receptor (beta chain) comes out of a study of a mutant IDH1 vaccine in newly diagnosed glioma (dated by TCRdb to the early 2020s). Concerning the study at large: Patients were given eight vaccinations, in weeks 1, 3, 5, 7, 11, 15, 19 and 23, which matched visits V03 through V10. Vaccination started 4-6 weeks after radiotherapy alone, or was given together with temozolomide cycles in the groups whose treatment included chemotherapy. The roughly 32 treated patients were approximately 62% male and about 38% female, with a mean age of 40.4 years. Prior to enrollment, patients had been given standard therapy consisting of radiotherapy alone, temozolomide alone, or radiochemotherapy with temozolomide, with the combination given to most patients. Peripheral blood samples were drawn at six visits, namely V03 (baseline), V05, V07, V10, V12 and V13. Longitudinal TCRB deep sequencing was performed for some 25 treated patients wherever samples were available for exploratory analyses. What the authors observed across the whole study: Pseudoprogression seemed to be unrelated to changes in the top peripheral T cell clonotypes found by TCRB sequencing. The authors noted that analyses of patient blood samples could not be reproduced because of sample limitations. PBMC samples for TCRB deep sequencing were selected based on availability. Immune responses induced by the vaccine were seen in over 80% of patients across multiple MHC alleles.

Explained via the paper, the time point label denotes: week 5, during vaccination. Every vaccine dose consisted of 300 ug of a 20-mer mutant IDH1 peptide in Montanide, administered subcutaneously together with topical imiquimod. The donors had newly diagnosed IDH1-mutant astrocytomas of WHO grade 3 or 4 that showed loss of nuclear ATRX. The samples were drawn from NOA16, a multicentre, single-arm, open-label phase I trial in Germany that tested a mutant IDH1 peptide vaccine in humans for the first time. The DNeasy Blood and Tissue Kit was used to extract genomic DNA from EDTA blood for TCRB sequencing. V is reduced by 7 bases and J by 4 bases, leaving a spacing of 13 bases between them. CDR1 and CDR2 are drawn from the germline V gene (reference sequence): SEHNR, FQNEAQ. Counted from cysteine to phenylalanine, this CDR3 has 14 amino acids. Only the CDR3 portion is preserved as DNA: 42 bases, with reading frame beginning at the first base.

The library was generated by the immunoSEQ multiplex PCR assay. Following the manufacturer's protocol, the hsTCRB Kit was used to amplify rearranged TCR beta chain sequences. Sequencing of TCRB libraries was carried out on an Illumina MiSeq. In the source study's methods: The proprietary platform of the kit vendor was used for demultiplexing, trimming and gene mapping. TCRdb provides this immuneACCESS table in a form limited to in-frame rearrangements. Some clones are lacking; in checked studies, under half of them reflect an unresolved V gene, and why the rest are absent is not known. D and trimming come from the DNA, and the V and J calls and clone size come from that table. Recorded for this sample are about 59,000 clones; 70% to 90% of them occurred a single time. The ten largest clones represent roughly 5.1% of the sample. This clone was recorded once. The specificity of this receptor is unknown. Nothing much larger sits one base from this clone, and base qualities are not available.

This specimen was PBMCs, taken from a glioma patient whose treatment included an IDH1 peptide vaccine. The chain is encoded by TRBV7-9 joined to TRBJ1-4; TRBD1 might be the D gene, on 5 matching bases. The clonotype comes from a woman between 40 and 55 years old with glioma. The nucleotide sequence reads TGTGCCAGCAACAAGGGACGAGATAATGAAAAACTGTTTTTT. This encodes CASNKGRDNEKLFF.